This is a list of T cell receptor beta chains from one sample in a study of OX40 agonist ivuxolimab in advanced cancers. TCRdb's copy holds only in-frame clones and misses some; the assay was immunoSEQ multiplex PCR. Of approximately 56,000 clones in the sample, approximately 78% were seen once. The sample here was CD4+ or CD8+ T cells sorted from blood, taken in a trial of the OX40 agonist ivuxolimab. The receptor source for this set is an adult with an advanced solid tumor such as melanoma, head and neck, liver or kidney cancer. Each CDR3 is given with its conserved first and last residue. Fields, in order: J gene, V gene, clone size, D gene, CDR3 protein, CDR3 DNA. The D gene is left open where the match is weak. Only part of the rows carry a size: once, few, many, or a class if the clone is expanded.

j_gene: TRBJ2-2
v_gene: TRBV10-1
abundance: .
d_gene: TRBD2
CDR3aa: CASSESLAGGRTGELFF
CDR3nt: TGCGCCAGCAGTGAGTCTCTAGCGGGGGGACGCACCGGGGAGCTGTTTTTT

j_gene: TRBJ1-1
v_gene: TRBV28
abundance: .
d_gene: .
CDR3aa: CASSPSRPLNTEAFF
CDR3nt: TGTGCCAGCAGTCCCTCTAGGCCGTTGAACACTGAAGCTTTCTTT

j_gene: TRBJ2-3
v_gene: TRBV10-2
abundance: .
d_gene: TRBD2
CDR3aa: CASSDPTSGGTDTQYF
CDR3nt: TGCGCCAGCAGTGACCCCACTAGCGGGGGAACAGATACGCAGTATTTT

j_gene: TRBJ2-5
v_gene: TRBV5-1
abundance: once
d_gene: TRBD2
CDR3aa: CASSTGLAGGQETQYF
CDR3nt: TGCGCCAGCAGCACGGGACTAGCGGGGGGACAAGAGACCCAGTACTTC

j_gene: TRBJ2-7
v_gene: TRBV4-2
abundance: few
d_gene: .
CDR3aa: CASSQDLLVPFYEQYF
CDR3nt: TGTGCCAGCAGCCAAGATCTACTAGTCCCTTTCTACGAGCAGTACTTC

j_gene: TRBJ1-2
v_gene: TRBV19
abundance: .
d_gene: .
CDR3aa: CASRTIGNYGYTF
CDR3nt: TGTGCCAGTAGGACTATAGGGAACTATGGCTACACCTTC

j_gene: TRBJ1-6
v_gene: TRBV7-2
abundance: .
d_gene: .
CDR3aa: CASSLNKGLESPLHF
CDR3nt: TGTGCCAGCAGCTTAAATAAAGGGTTGGAATCACCCCTCCACTTT

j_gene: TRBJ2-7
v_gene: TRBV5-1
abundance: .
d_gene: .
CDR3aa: CASSLPGGAYEQYF
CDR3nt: TGCGCCAGCAGCTTGCCAGGGGGGGCCTACGAGCAGTACTTC

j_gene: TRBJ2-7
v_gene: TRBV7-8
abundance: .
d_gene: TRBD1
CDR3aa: CASSPRGIHEQYF
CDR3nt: TGTGCCAGCAGCCCCAGGGGGATCCACGAGCAGTACTTC

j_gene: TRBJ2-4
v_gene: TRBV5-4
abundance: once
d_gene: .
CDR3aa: CASSFGDSKNIQYF
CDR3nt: TGTGCCAGCAGCTTCGGGGACTCCAAAAACATTCAGTACTTC

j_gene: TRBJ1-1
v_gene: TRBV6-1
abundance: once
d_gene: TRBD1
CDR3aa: CASIVDRGALEAFF
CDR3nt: TGTGCCAGCATTGTGGACAGGGGCGCTCTTGAAGCTTTCTTT

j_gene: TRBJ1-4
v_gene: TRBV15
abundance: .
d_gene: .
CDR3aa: CATSRDRQGSATNEKLFF
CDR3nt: TGTGCCACCAGCAGAGATAGGCAGGGCTCTGCAACTAATGAAAAACTGTTTTTT

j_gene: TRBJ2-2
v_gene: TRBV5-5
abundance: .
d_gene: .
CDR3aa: CASSSPAKGFNTGELFF
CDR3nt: TGTGCCAGCAGCTCTCCCGCCAAGGGGTTTAACACCGGGGAGCTGTTTTTT

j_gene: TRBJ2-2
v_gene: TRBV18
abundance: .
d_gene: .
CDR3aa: CASSPALAGGELFF
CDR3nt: TGTGCCAGCTCACCGGCCCTAGCAGGCGGGGAGCTGTTTTTT

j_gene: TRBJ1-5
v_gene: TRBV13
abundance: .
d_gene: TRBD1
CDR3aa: CASSTDRVQPQHF
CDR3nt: TGTGCCAGCAGCACTGACAGGGTTCAGCCCCAGCATTTT

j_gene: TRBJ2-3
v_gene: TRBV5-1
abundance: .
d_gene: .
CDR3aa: CASSLGHRADTQYF
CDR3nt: TGCGCCAGCAGCTTAGGGCACCGGGCAGATACGCAGTATTTT

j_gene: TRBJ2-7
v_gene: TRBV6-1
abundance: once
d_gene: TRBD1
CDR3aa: CASSVHGQGAHPTYEQYF
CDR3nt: TGTGCCAGCAGTGTACATGGACAGGGGGCCCATCCCACCTACGAGCAGTACTTC

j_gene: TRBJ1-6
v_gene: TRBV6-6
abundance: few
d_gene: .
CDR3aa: CASSPSNNSPLHF
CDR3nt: TGTGCCAGCAGCCCGAGTAATAATTCACCCCTCCACTTT

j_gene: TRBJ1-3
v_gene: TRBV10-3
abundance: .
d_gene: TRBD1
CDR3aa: CAISGLQGADTIYF
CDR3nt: TGTGCCATCAGTGGCTTACAGGGGGCAGACACCATATATTTT

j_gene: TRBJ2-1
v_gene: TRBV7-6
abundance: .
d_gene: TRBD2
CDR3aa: CASSLVAPTGGNEQFF
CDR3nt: TGTGCCAGCAGCTTAGTGGCCCCTACCGGGGGGAATGAGCAGTTCTTC

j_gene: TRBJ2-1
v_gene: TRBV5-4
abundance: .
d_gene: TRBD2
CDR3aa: CASSLYTSGREQFF
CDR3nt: TGTGCCAGCAGCTTGTATACTAGCGGTCGAGAGCAGTTCTTC

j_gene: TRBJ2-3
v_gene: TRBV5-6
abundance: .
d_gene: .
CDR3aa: CASSGVGDTQYF
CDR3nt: TGTGCCAGCAGCGGGGTTGGAGATACGCAGTATTTT

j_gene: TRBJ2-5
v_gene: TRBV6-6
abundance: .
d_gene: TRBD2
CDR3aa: CASKGGGMQETQYF
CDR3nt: TGTGCCAGCAAGGGCGGGGGGATGCAAGAGACCCAGTACTTC

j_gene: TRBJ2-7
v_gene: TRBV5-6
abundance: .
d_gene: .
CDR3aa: CASSLISERDEQYF
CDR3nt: TGTGCCAGCAGCTTGATATCAGAACGGGACGAGCAGTACTTC

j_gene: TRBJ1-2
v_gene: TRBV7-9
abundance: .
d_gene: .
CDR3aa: CASSLAGGNYGYTF
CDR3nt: TGTGCCAGCAGCTTAGCAGGCGGGAACTATGGCTACACCTTC

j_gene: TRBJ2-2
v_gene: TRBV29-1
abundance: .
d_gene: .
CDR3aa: CSARQAANTGELFF
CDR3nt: TGCAGCGCACGACAGGCAGCGAACACCGGGGAGCTGTTTTTT

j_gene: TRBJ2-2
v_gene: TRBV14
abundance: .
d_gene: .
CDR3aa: CASSQEIGLTGELFF
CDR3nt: TGTGCCAGCAGCCAAGAGATAGGGCTGACCGGGGAGCTGTTTTTT

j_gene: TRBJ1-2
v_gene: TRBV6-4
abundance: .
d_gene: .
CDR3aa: CASSCTHGKTYGYTF
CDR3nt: TGTGCCAGCAGTTGCACACACGGAAAGACCTATGGCTACACCTTC

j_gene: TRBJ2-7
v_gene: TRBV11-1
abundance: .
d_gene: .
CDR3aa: CASSHPLMWGSASYEQYF
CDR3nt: TGTGCCAGCAGCCACCCCCTTATGTGGGGGAGCGCGTCCTACGAGCAGTACTTC

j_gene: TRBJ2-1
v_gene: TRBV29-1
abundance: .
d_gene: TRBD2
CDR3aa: CSVASGGRNEQFF
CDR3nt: TGCAGCGTTGCTAGCGGGGGCCGCAATGAGCAGTTCTTC

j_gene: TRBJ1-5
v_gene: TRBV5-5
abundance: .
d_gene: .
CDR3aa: CASSLTGSSNQPQHF
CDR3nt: TGTGCCAGCAGCTTGACAGGGTCTAGCAATCAGCCCCAGCATTTT

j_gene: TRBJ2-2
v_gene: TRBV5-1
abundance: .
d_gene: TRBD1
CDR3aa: CASSLGTGHRELFF
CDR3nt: TGCGCCAGCAGCCTAGGGACAGGGCACCGGGAGCTGTTTTTT

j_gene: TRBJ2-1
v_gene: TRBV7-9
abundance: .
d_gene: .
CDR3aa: CASSIAGDREQFF
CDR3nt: TGTGCCAGCAGCATCGCAGGGGATCGGGAGCAGTTCTTC

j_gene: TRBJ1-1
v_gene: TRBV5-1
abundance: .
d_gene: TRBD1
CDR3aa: CASSLRTGRTEAFF
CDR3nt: TGCGCCAGCAGCCTAAGGACAGGGCGGACTGAAGCTTTCTTT

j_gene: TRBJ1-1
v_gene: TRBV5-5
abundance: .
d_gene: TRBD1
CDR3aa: CASSFIPGGDTEAFF
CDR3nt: TGTGCCAGCAGCTTCATTCCAGGGGGTGACACTGAAGCTTTCTTT

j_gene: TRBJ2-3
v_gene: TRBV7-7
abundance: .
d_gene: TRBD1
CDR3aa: CASSPRDTGGRDTQYF
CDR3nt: TGTGCCAGCAGCCCTCGCGATACAGGGGGCCGGGATACGCAGTATTTT

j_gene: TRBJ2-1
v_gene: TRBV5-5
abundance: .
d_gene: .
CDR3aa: CASSLLVGQYNEQFF
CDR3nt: TGTGCCAGCAGCTTGCTTGTGGGGCAATACAATGAGCAGTTCTTC

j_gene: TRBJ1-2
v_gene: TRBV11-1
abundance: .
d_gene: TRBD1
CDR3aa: CASSLQTGVGYTF
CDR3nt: TGTGCCAGCAGCTTACAGACAGGGGTCGGCTACACCTTC

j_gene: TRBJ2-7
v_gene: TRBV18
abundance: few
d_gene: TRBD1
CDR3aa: CASSQGQGSYEQYF
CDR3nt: TGTGCCAGCTCACAAGGACAGGGATCCTACGAGCAGTACTTC

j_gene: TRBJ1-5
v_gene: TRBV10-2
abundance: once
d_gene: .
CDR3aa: CASSESKHQPQHF
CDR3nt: TGCGCCAGCAGTGAGTCGAAGCATCAGCCCCAGCATTTT